These 22 T cell receptor beta chains were sequenced from one sample in a study of T-cell memory formation after mild COVID-19. TCRdb used MiXCR to reprocess the 5' RACE reads, holding one entry per CDR3 protein. The table shows about 140,000 distinct CDR3 sequences, with 6% to 7% occurring only once. The sequenced sample was PBMCs or a T cell subset sorted from them (not recorded which). The receptors originated from an adult woman who had mild COVID-19 (a few samples of this study predate the infection). Cell type and time point are not known.

This clonotype was observed a handful of times. The genes are TRBV28 and TRBJ1-5; no reliable D call. There are 14 residues in the CDR3. Trimming left V 5 bases short and J 4 bases short, with 12 bases between. CDR1 and CDR2 (germline): MDHEN, SYDVKM. The CDR3 DNA reads TGTGCCAGCAGTCTATCGGTTACTAATCAGCCCCAGCATTTT. Encoded protein: CASSLSVTNQPQHF.

This sequence joins TRBV7-2 and TRBJ2-3; TRBD2 is a possible D gene (5 bases). Trimming removed 0 bases at V and 7 bases at J, with 5 bases between. CDR1 and CDR2 from the germline V gene are SGHTA and FQGNSA. The CDR3 totals 12 residues. The CDR3 region has the DNA TGTGCCAGCAGCTTAGCCGGGAATACGCAGTATTTT. It yields the protein CASSLAGNTQYF.

This clonotype was observed a handful of times. The rearrangement uses TRBV5-8 and TRBJ1-2, with D maybe TRBD1 (5 bases). This CDR3 spans 13 amino acids. Germline CDR1 is SGHTS and CDR2 is YDEGEE. V lost 2 bases, J lost 7 bases, and 12 bases lay in between. CDR3: CASSLSGLGGYTF. The CDR3, as DNA: TGTGCCAGCAGCTTATCAGGGCTGGGTGGCTACACCTTC.

This chain joins TRBV4-2 and TRBJ1-6; TRBD1 might be the D (5 bases). The CDR3 contains 16 residues. Germline V lookup: CDR1 LGHNA, CDR2 YNFKEQ. V lost 0 bases and J lost 7, with 13 bases in between. Here the CDR3 reads CASSQEGTSGNSPLHF. In nucleotides, the CDR3 is TGTGCCAGCAGCCAAGAGGGGACCTCAGGGAATTCACCCCTCCACTTT.

This clonotype was counted a few times. The V gene is TRBV30, the J gene TRBJ1-2, with TRBD1 as a possible D gene (6 bases). V shed 7 bases and J shed 0 bases, with 12 bases lying between them. The germline V gene encodes CDR1 GTSNPN and CDR2 SVGIG (reference sequence). This CDR3 has 13 amino acids. In DNA, the CDR3 is TGTGCCTCTTCAACAGGGACTAACTATGGCTACACCTTC. Amino acid sequence: CASSTGTNYGYTF.

This clonotype came up a few times. The chain recombines TRBV10-3 with TRBJ2-3; 7 positions agree with TRBD2. With V trimmed by 7 bases and J by 0 bases, 4 bases remained unmatched. In germline, CDR1 is ENHRY, CDR2 SYGVKD. The CDR3 runs to 14 residues. The CDR3 is CAITGGGSTDTQYF. DNA for the CDR3: TGTGCCATCACTGGCGGGGGTAGCACAGATACGCAGTATTTT.

This clonotype was found a few times. An end of the junction does not agree with germline; a read error may underlie this. The chain uses TRBV7-2 and TRBJ2-1; 7 bases align to TRBD2. The CDR3 loop spans 12 amino acids. CDR1 is SGHTA, CDR2 FQGNSA, per germline. In nucleotides, the CDR3 is TGTGCCAGCAGCTTAGCGAGGGACTACGGGGCCTTC. This sequence encodes CASSLARDYGAF.

This clonotype showed up many times. J is TRBJ2-7 and V is TRBV12-3 or TRBV12-4; 8 positions agree with TRBD1. Trimming at V came to 6 bases and at J to 3 bases, leaving 4 bases not matched to a gene. This CDR3 spans 13 amino acids. The CDR3 DNA sequence: TGTGCCAGCAGCCTGACAGGGGACTACGAGCAGTACTTC. Protein: CASSLTGDYEQYF.

The rearrangement joins TRBV7-3 to TRBJ2-2, with 7 bases fitting TRBD2. Germline trimming cut 1 base from V and 16 bases from J; bases unmatched to any gene: 15. This CDR3 comprises 15 residues. Germline values: CDR1 SGHTA, CDR2 FQGTGA. CDR3 in DNA: TGTGCCAGCAGCTTAAGGCCTAGATTCTCACCGGGAGGGTTTTTT. Amino acids: CASSLRPRFSPGGFF.

This clonotype has ten or more counts. This rearrangement joins TRBV9 to TRBJ2-1, with D hard to call. Between the trimmed V and J ends, which lost 0 bases and 8 bases, there was a span of 9 bases. The CDR3 contains 13 residues. Germline CDR1 SGDLS, CDR2 YYNGEE. The CDR3 sequence: CASSVAPVDEQFF. CDR3 coding DNA: TGTGCCAGCAGCGTAGCGCCAGTTGATGAGCAGTTCTTC.

This clonotype turned up a few times. V and J are TRBV7-2 and TRBJ1-2; weak D call: TRBD1 (6 bases). V was clipped by 7 bases and J by 8 bases, with 17 bases between them. The germline gives CDR1 SGHTA, CDR2 FQGNSA. This CDR3 has 13 residues. The CDR3 loop reads CASTRGGAGGYTF. The DNA of the CDR3 is TGTGCCAGCACCCGGGGGGGCGCGGGAGGCTACACCTTC.

This clonotype was picked up a small number of times. This chain's CDR3 is CAWSVGLANEQFF. For the CDR3, the DNA is TGTGCCTGGAGTGTAGGATTAGCGAATGAGCAGTTCTTC. This chain uses TRBV30 with TRBJ2-1; possible D gene TRBD2, 5 bases. From germline, CDR1 is GTSNPN and CDR2 SVGIG (reference sequence). The CDR3 is 13 residues long. V was trimmed by 0 bases and J by 7 bases, leaving 10 bases between them.

This clonotype was picked up many times. The chain carries TRBV2 and TRBJ1-5; D ambiguous. Germline lookup yields CDR1 SNHLY and CDR2 FYNNEI. The V and J ends lost 6 bases and 5 bases respectively, with 8 bases between them. The CDR3 totals 12 residues. The DNA for the CDR3 is TGTGCCAGCAGCGTGGAGGATCAGCCCCAGCATTTT. Translated: CASSVEDQPQHF.

This clonotype occurred many times. V usage is TRBV5-6 and J usage is TRBJ1-1; no firm D call. Germline CDR1 reads SGHDT; CDR2 reads YYEEEE. CDR3 length: 15 amino acids. The V end was cut by 0 bases, the J end by 4 bases, with 13 bases between. CDR3 amino acids: CASSLAGRVTTEAFF. The CDR3 DNA sequence: TGTGCCAGCAGCTTGGCCGGGAGGGTTACCACTGAAGCTTTCTTT.

Points on this clonotype: The missing conserved phenylalanine or tryptophan at the end of this CDR3 makes a read error likely. The V call is TRBV6-5, the J call TRBJ2-5, with D perhaps TRBD2 (6 bases). Trimming pared 0 bases from V and 5 bases from J, leaving 13 bases between. Germline lookup yields CDR1 MNHEY and CDR2 SVGAGI. The length of the CDR3 is 15 residues. Here the CDR3 reads CASSYSNGGWETQYS. The DNA for the CDR3 is TGTGCCAGCAGTTACTCTAACGGAGGGTGGGAGACCCAGTACTCC.

This clonotype was seen a few times. The rearrangement uses TRBV9 and TRBJ2-1; D tentatively fits TRBD1 or TRBD2 (5 bases each). CDR1 SGDLS and CDR2 YYNGEE come from the germline V gene. The length of the CDR3 is 14 residues. Trimming took off 3 bases at V and 8 bases at J, with 15 bases between the two ends. The CDR3 reads CASSESGARDEQFF. CDR3 in DNA: TGTGCCAGCAGCGAAAGTGGGGCGCGGGATGAGCAGTTCTTC.

This clonotype was counted many times. The gene calls are TRBV11-3 and TRBJ2-7; 8 bases match TRBD2. The V gene end was trimmed by 4 bases and the J gene end by 3 bases; junction bases not matched to a gene: 5. The CDR3 covers 14 residues. Germline V gene sequence: CDR1 SGHNT, CDR2 YENEEA. CDR3 coding DNA: TGTGCCAGCAGCTCGGGAGGGGGGCACTACGAGCAGTACTTC. Its translation: CASSSGGGHYEQYF. Full variable domain (rest looked up from reference TRBV11-3 and TRBJ2-7): EAGVVQSPRYKIIEKKQPVAFWCNPISGHNTLYWYLQNLGQGPELLIRYENEEAVDDSQLPKDRFSAERLKGVDSTLKIQPAELGDSAVYLCASSSGGGHYEQYFGPGTRLTVT.

This clonotype was recorded at least ten times. The rearrangement uses TRBV20-1 and TRBJ2-5; 7 nucleotides align to TRBD2. This CDR3 contains 13 residues. The junction had 3 bases not matched to a gene; V was cut back by 3 bases and J by 2 bases. Germline CDR1 reads DFQATT; CDR2 reads SNEGSKA (reference sequence). The CDR3 spells CSASLAEQETQYF. The CDR3 DNA sequence: TGCAGTGCTAGTCTAGCGGAGCAAGAGACCCAGTACTTC.

This clonotype was detected ten times or more. The chain is built from TRBV5-1 and TRBJ2-7; 7 bases are a match to TRBD1. The CDR3 has 14 amino acids. Germline CDR1 SGHRS, CDR2 YFSETQ. Trimming at V came to 4 bases and at J to 1 base, leaving 5 bases not matched to a gene. The CDR3 reads CASSREGQSYEQYF. In DNA form, the CDR3 reads TGCGCCAGCAGCCGTGAGGGACAGTCCTACGAGCAGTACTTC.

This clonotype was seen repeatedly, ten times or more. This rearrangement joins TRBV7-8 to TRBJ2-7, with TRBD1 matching over 10 bases. After removal of 5 bases from V and 3 bases from J, the junction contained 13 bases not matched to a gene. Looked up from germline, CDR1 is SGHVS and CDR2 is FQNEAQ. The CDR3 runs to 17 residues. In DNA form, the CDR3 reads TGTGCCAGCAGCAGAGCCTATGGGACAGGGGATAGCTACGAGCAGTACTTC. Its protein product is CASSRAYGTGDSYEQYF.

This clonotype was detected a few times. This chain links TRBV3-1 with TRBJ1-2; 7 bases fit TRBD1. From germline, CDR1 is LGHDT and CDR2 YNNKEL (reference sequence). The junction had 8 bases not matched to a gene; V was cut back by 6 bases and J by 7 bases. CDR3 length equals 13 residues. CDR3 nucleotides: TGTGCCAGCAGTCAGACAGGGTTGGGTGGCTACACCTTC. Its translation: CASSQTGLGGYTF.

The genes are TRBV19 and TRBJ2-1; TRBD2 matches at 7 bases. Looked up from germline, CDR1 is LNHDA and CDR2 is SQIVND (reference sequence). The CDR3 consists of 14 residues. Losses at the gene ends were 3 bases for V and 9 bases for J; bases not matched to a gene: 8. In nucleotides, the CDR3 is TGTGCCAGTAGTATTTCGGCGGGAGTAGGTGAGCAGTTCTTC. Encoded protein: CASSISAGVGEQFF.